This TCR beta chain was documented in a study of naive and memory T cell subsets. Broader study findings: Naive repertoires, especially CD8, held a few larger clonotypes, possibly memory cells re-expressing CD45RA.

The CDR3 contains 14 residues. Trimming shortened V by 0 bases and J by 1 base, and 4 bases separated the two germline ends. CDR1 and CDR2 from the germline V gene are LGHDT and YNNKEL (reference sequence). The beta constant-region primer was an equimolar mix of two oligonucleotides covering TRBC1 and TRBC2. Ligated cDNA was amplified by four rounds of PCR with nested alpha and beta constant-region primers and SP2. TCRdb recomputed calls from the UMI-ligation and nested PCR reads with MiXCR, one row per CDR3 protein. Of 120,000 to 150,000 distinct CDR3 sequences listed, around 21% were seen once; the top ten hold about 0.57%. This clonotype appeared many times. As yet, its antigen is unknown. Sequential positive selection took CD4 T cells first, then CD8 T cells.

Material: naive CD8+ T cells from blood. The clonotype comes from a human donor in good health. V gene TRBV3-1 combines with J gene TRBJ1-5; D gene unclear. CDR3 sequence: CASSQEGSNQPQHF. CDR3 bases: TGTGCCAGCAGCCAAGAGGGCAGCAATCAGCCCCAGCATTTT.